Listed below are T cell receptor beta chains from one sample, sequenced in a study of blood T cell repertoires in COVID-19. Data came from immunoSEQ multiplex PCR; TCRdb stores just in-frame clones and leaves some out. This table has 150,000 to 200,000 clones, roughly 88% appearing once. Input material: PBMCs or T cells enriched from blood (not recorded which). All receptors derive from a man aged 65-85 years who had been exposed to COVID-19. CDR3s include the opening cysteine and the closing phenylalanine or tryptophan. A D gene is named only where the DNA matches it firmly. A clone size is listed for some rows: how often the clone was seen (once, few, many), or a class if it is expanded.

J,D,size,V,DNA,CDR3
TRBJ2-7,TRBD2,.,TRBV11-2,TGTGCCAGCAGCTTAAGGGGTAGCGGGAACTACGAGCAGTACTTC,CASSLRGSGNYEQYF
TRBJ2-7,.,.,TRBV2,TGTGCCAGCACGGACAGCTCCTACGAGCAGTACTTC,CASTDSSYEQYF
TRBJ1-1,.,once,TRBV7-2,TGTGCCAGCAGCTTGGGGGGGATCGGTGGGCTGAACACTGAAGCTTTCTTT,CASSLGGIGGLNTEAFF
TRBJ1-2,.,.,TRBV12-3/TRBV12-4,TGTGCCAGCAGGTTGGACTCGGGCTATGGCTACACCTTC,CASRLDSGYGYTF
TRBJ2-7,.,few,TRBV20-1,TGCAGTGCTAGGTATCACGAGCAGTACTTC,CSARYHEQYF
TRBJ2-1,TRBD2,.,TRBV19,TGTGCCAGTAGTGCCCTTTTTACTAGCGGGTACAATGAGCAGTTCTTC,CASSALFTSGYNEQFF
TRBJ2-1,TRBD2,.,TRBV19,TGTGCCAGTAGTGGACGACTAGCGGGAGGGCGAGCTGAGCAGTTCTTC,CASSGRLAGGRAEQFF
TRBJ2-7,TRBD1,.,TRBV5-1,TGCGCCAGCGGCTCCGGACAGGGGTCTCACGAGCAGTACTTC,CASGSGQGSHEQYF
TRBJ1-5,TRBD1,.,TRBV19,TGTGCCAGTAGTAAGGACAGGGGGAACAATCAGCCCCAGCATTTT,CASSKDRGNNQPQHF
TRBJ2-7,.,.,TRBV11-3,TGTGCCAGCAGCTTAGGGTTCGCAGGGACCTACGAGCAGTACTTC,CASSLGFAGTYEQYF
TRBJ1-5,TRBD1,.,TRBV10-2,TGCGCCAGCAGAGGTACCGGGACAGGCAGCAATCAGCCCCAGCATTTT,CASRGTGTGSNQPQHF
TRBJ1-1,.,.,TRBV5-5,TGTGCCAGCAGCAACTCGGGTGGGAGGACTGAAGCTTTCTTT,CASSNSGGRTEAFF
TRBJ2-7,.,.,TRBV2,TGTGCCAGCAGTGTTTTCCGGGTCTACGAGCAGTACTTC,CASSVFRVYEQYF
TRBJ1-6,.,.,TRBV5-1,TGCGCCAGCAGCTTGGATCGGAATTCACCCCTCCACTTT,CASSLDRNSPLHF
TRBJ1-6,.,.,TRBV5-6,TGTGCCAGCAGTCACCGGGTTAATAATTCACCCCTCCACTTT,CASSHRVNNSPLHF
TRBJ2-1,TRBD1,.,TRBV23-1,TGCGCCAGCAGTCAATCGATCAGGGGGAATGACAATGAGCAGTTCTTC,CASSQSIRGNDNEQFF
TRBJ1-5,TRBD1,.,TRBV19,TGTGCCAGTAGTACACTGAGGGGACAGGGGGCCAGGCAGCCCCAGCATTTT,CASSTLRGQGARQPQHF
TRBJ2-7,.,.,TRBV18,TGTGCCAGCTCACAAGAAGCGTTCTACGAGCAGTACTTC,CASSQEAFYEQYF
TRBJ2-1,TRBD2,.,TRBV7-6,TGTGCCAGCAGCGCCGGGAGGAATGAGCAGTTCTTC,CASSAGRNEQFF
TRBJ2-1,.,.,TRBV7-2,TGTGCCAGCAGCCCCCCAGGACTACGGGACAATGAGCAGTTCTTC,CASSPPGLRDNEQFF
TRBJ1-1,.,.,TRBV11-3,TGTGCCAGCAGCTTCGGTGGGCAGGGAAGCACTGAAGCTTTCTTT,CASSFGGQGSTEAFF
TRBJ2-7,.,.,TRBV21-1,TGTGCCAGCTCAAAGGAGTTTTTTCTGACTAGCGGGAGTTTATTTTACGAGCAGTACTTC,CASSKEFFLTSGSLFYEQYF
TRBJ2-7,TRBD2,.,TRBV9,TGTGCCAGCAGCCCCCGAAGCGGGAACCACTACGAGCAGTACTTC,CASSPRSGNHYEQYF
TRBJ1-5,.,.,TRBV28,TGTGCCAGCAGATCACAGGGTTGGCAGCCCCAGCATTTT,CASRSQGWQPQHF
TRBJ2-1,TRBD2,.,TRBV7-6,TGTGCCAGCAGCTTAGGGGCTAGCGGGGACAATGAGCAGTTCTTC,CASSLGASGDNEQFF
TRBJ2-1,TRBD2,.,TRBV4-1,TGCGCCAGCAGCCAGTCTTCAGCGGGAGGCTTTAACAATGAGCAGTTCTTC,CASSQSSAGGFNNEQFF
TRBJ2-3,TRBD2,once,TRBV6-5,TGTGCCAGCAGTCGGACTAGCGGGTTGGATACGCAGTATTTT,CASSRTSGLDTQYF
TRBJ2-1,TRBD2,.,TRBV9,TGTGCCAGCAGCACCACCCCGACTAGCGGGAGAGCCAATGAGCAGTTCTTC,CASSTTPTSGRANEQFF
TRBJ2-3,TRBD2,.,TRBV19,TGTGCCAGCGGGACTAGCGGGTCTCTAGATACGCAGTATTTT,CASGTSGSLDTQYF
TRBJ1-2,.,.,TRBV6-5,TGTGCCAGCAGCCCCACTCCTAACTATGGCTACACCTTC,CASSPTPNYGYTF
TRBJ2-1,TRBD2,.,TRBV7-8,TGTGCCAGCAGCTTAGGGGCTAGCGGAAACAATGAGCAGTTCTTC,CASSLGASGNNEQFF
TRBJ2-1,TRBD2,.,TRBV6-5,TGTGCCAGCAGTTACGAAGCGGGGGGACACTACAATGAGCAGTTCTTC,CASSYEAGGHYNEQFF
TRBJ2-7,TRBD2,.,TRBV6-2/TRBV6-3,TGTGCCAGCAGCCCCCTGGGAAGCGGGAGGGCCCTCGAGCAGTACTTC,CASSPLGSGRALEQYF
TRBJ2-2,TRBD1,.,TRBV2,TGTGCCAGCAGTGTGGGGACAGTAAGGGAGCTGTTTTTT,CASSVGTVRELFF
TRBJ1-2,TRBD1,.,TRBV7-2,TGTGCCAGCAGCTTACATGCAGGGGGCGTAATCTATGGCTACACCTTC,CASSLHAGGVIYGYTF
TRBJ2-5,TRBD1,.,TRBV18,TGTGCCAGCTCACAAGGACAGGGGGTTCAAGAGACCCAGTACTTC,CASSQGQGVQETQYF
TRBJ1-5,TRBD1,.,TRBV19,TGTGCCAGTAGTATAGCCGGCAGGGGGTCAAGTCAGCCCCAGCATTTT,CASSIAGRGSSQPQHF